The 29 T cell receptor beta chains below were found in one sample sequenced in a study of graft-versus-host responses after intestinal transplantation. Their antigens are not known. The repertoire was sequenced with immunoSEQ multiplex PCR; TCRdb's copy has only in-frame clones and lacks some. The table records some 50,000 clones, about four fifths of them present only once. Sequencing was performed on unstimulated CD4+ T cells sorted from spleen or lymph node cells, taken before transplant. These receptors all come from a human donor who was the organ donor for an intestinal transplant.

J is TRBJ2-7 and V is TRBV12-1; the table gives TRBD2 as D, unverified against the DNA. TRBV12-1 is shown as a pseudogene. The CDR3 runs 16 residues. The CDR3 DNA is TGTGCCAGCAGCTTTGCGTGGGAGGGTCACTCCTACGAGCAGTACTTC. It is translated as CASSFAWEGHSYEQYF.

This chain connects TRBV19 to TRBJ1-1; D unresolved. CDR1 is LNHDA, CDR2 SQIVND, per germline (reference sequence). CDR3 length equals 13 residues. V was trimmed by 6 bases and J by 0 bases, leaving 8 bases between them. The CDR3 DNA reads TGTGCCAGTAGCAGTAAGCTGAACACTGAAGCTTTCTTT. Translated: CASSSKLNTEAFF.

The V call is TRBV7-2, the J call TRBJ2-4; the D is unclear. Trimming pared 1 base from V and 8 bases from J, leaving 9 bases between. The CDR3 is 13 residues long. Germline V gene data show CDR1 as SGHTA and CDR2 as FQGNSA. CDR3 sequence reads: CASSLGSGDIQYF. CDR3 DNA: TGTGCCAGCAGCTTAGGCAGTGGGGACATTCAGTACTTC.

The chain uses TRBV9 and TRBJ2-3; 7 bases fit TRBD2. J gave up 2 bases and V 3 bases, and 9 bases lay outside the gene matches. Germline CDR1 reads SGDLS; CDR2 reads YYNGEE. CDR3 size: 16 residues. The CDR3: CASSAPRGRVTDTQYF. The CDR3 DNA is TGTGCCAGCAGCGCCCCTCGAGGGAGGGTCACAGATACGCAGTATTTT.

This chain links TRBV2 with TRBJ2-4; no definite D call. Between the trimmed V and J ends, which lost 5 bases and 0 bases, there was a span of 8 bases. Germline CDR1 reads SNHLY; CDR2 reads FYNNEI. CDR3 length equals 14 residues. The CDR3 DNA is TGTGCCAGCAGTTTCACCCTAGCCAAAAACATTCAGTACTTC. Protein product: CASSFTLAKNIQYF.

The chain is built from TRBV7-2 and TRBJ2-4, with D possibly TRBD2 on 6 matching bases. The germline CDR1 and CDR2 sequences are SGHTA and FQGNSA. The CDR3 loop spans 19 amino acids. Deletions cut 5 bases from V and 0 bases from J, with 23 bases between. The CDR3 reads CASSPTRGSGTLAKNIQYF. The CDR3, as DNA: TGTGCCAGCAGCCCCACGCGGGGTAGCGGCACCCTAGCCAAAAACATTCAGTACTTC.

The rearrangement links TRBV5-1 to TRBJ2-2; the D is unclear. The V end was cut by 0 bases, the J end by 6 bases, with 3 bases between. Germline V gives CDR1 SGHRS, CDR2 YFSETQ. The CDR3 sequence is 12 residues long. CDR3 sequence reads: CASSLGPGELFF. The DNA for the CDR3 is TGCGCCAGCAGCTTGGGCCCCGGGGAGCTGTTTTTT.

In this sample, this clone turned up once. The chain links TRBV19 to TRBJ2-5; perhaps TRBD1 as D (5 bases). The J call is doubtful: the DNA matches TRBJ2-7 better. This CDR3 spans 12 amino acids. Germline V gene data show CDR1 as LNHDA and CDR2 as SQIVND (reference sequence). CDR3 region: CASKGISYEQYF. CDR3 nucleotide sequence: TGTGCCAGTAAGGGGATCTCCTACGAGCAGTACTTC.

V gene TRBV27 combines with J gene TRBJ1-5, with no clear D. V lost 8 bases, J lost 0 bases, and 11 bases lay in between. The germline V gene encodes CDR1 MNHEY and CDR2 SMNVEV (reference sequence). The CDR3 spans 14 residues. The CDR3 DNA reads TGTGCCAGCTCGAGGCCGGGTAGCAATCAGCCCCAGCATTTT. This gives the protein CASSRPGSNQPQHF.

The chain is built from TRBV5-1 and TRBJ2-5; a weak D match, TRBD2 (6 bases). Germline V CDR1 and CDR2: SGHRS, YFSETQ. The CDR3 is made up of 14 amino acids. Trimming shortened V by 4 bases and J by 4 bases, and 14 bases separated the two germline ends. This CDR3 reads CASSPEGGGETQYF. CDR3 bases: TGCGCCAGCAGCCCGGAGGGTGGTGGAGAGACCCAGTACTTC. The full variable domain, its missing parts supplied by reference TRBV5-1 and TRBJ2-5, is KAGVTQTPRYLIKTRGQQVTLSCSPISGHRSVSWYQQTPGQGLQFLFEYFSETQRNKGNFPGRFSGRQFSNSRSEMNVSTLELGDSALYLCASSPEGGGETQYFGPGTRLLVL.

This chain links TRBV30 with TRBJ1-4; maybe TRBD1 (5 bases). Germline lookup yields CDR1 GTSNPN and CDR2 SVGIG (reference sequence). V lost 3 bases, J lost 1 base, and 9 bases lay in between. This CDR3 spans 14 amino acids. CDR3 loop: CAWRRQGTNEKLFF. The CDR3 DNA sequence: TGTGCCTGGAGACGGCAGGGAACTAATGAAAAACTGTTTTTT. Variable domain in full (rest from reference TRBV30 and TRBJ1-4): SQTIHQWPATLVQPVGSPLSLECTVEGTSNPNLYWYRQAAGRGLQLLFYSVGIGQISSEVPQNLSASRPQDRQFILSSKKLLLSDSGFYLCAWRRQGTNEKLFFGSGTQLSVL.

The chain couples TRBV19 to TRBJ1-5, with unresolved D. Germline values: CDR1 LNHDA, CDR2 SQIVND (reference sequence). Trimming removed 1 base from V and 1 base from J, with 8 bases in between. The CDR3 covers 15 residues. CDR3 DNA: TGTGCCAGTAGTATAGCAGCCGGGAGCAATCAGCCCCAGCATTTT. Encoded protein: CASSIAAGSNQPQHF.

This rearrangement joins TRBV19 to TRBJ1-1; TRBD1 is a possible D gene (5 bases). This CDR3 has 14 residues. From germline, CDR1 is LNHDA and CDR2 SQIVND (reference sequence). Trimming stripped 3 bases from V and 9 bases from J, with 17 bases between. CDR3 in DNA: TGTGCCAGTAGTATGGTGGTGACACGGACACAAGCTTTCTTT. Translated, it gives CASSMVVTRTQAFF.

The CDR3 protein is CASSRLASLGGSSYEQYF. CDR3 sequence (DNA): TGTGCCAGCAGCCGCCTTGCGTCGTTGGGCGGGAGCTCCTACGAGCAGTACTTC. The rearrangement joins TRBV7-9 to TRBJ2-7; TRBD2 matches 7 bases. The CDR3 is 18 residues long. The germline V gene encodes CDR1 SEHNR and CDR2 FQNEAQ (reference sequence). V gave up 5 bases and J gave up 0 bases; unmatched junction bases: 16. Supplemented by reference TRBV7-9 and TRBJ2-7, the full variable domain reads DTGVSQNPRHKITKRGQNVTFRCDPISEHNRLYWYRQTLGQGPEFLTYFQNEAQLEKSRLLSDRFSAERPKGSFSTLEIQRTEQGDSAMYLCASSRLASLGGSSYEQYFGPGTRLTVT.

V usage is TRBV19 and J usage is TRBJ1-1, with a weak D call TRBD1 (6 bases). CDR3 length: 14 residues. Germline CDR1 is LNHDA and CDR2 is SQIVND (reference sequence). V was pared by 7 bases and J by 1 base, with 13 bases between. CDR3 nucleotide sequence: TGTGCCAGTATGAGGGGGGCGGGGAACACTGAAGCTTTCTTT. Protein product: CASMRGAGNTEAFF.

The CDR3 protein is CASSELNSYNEQFF. CDR3 nucleotide sequence: TGTGCCAGCAGTGAATTAAACTCCTACAATGAGCAGTTCTTC. The chain recombines TRBV6-1 with TRBJ2-1; no firm D call. Trimming stripped 2 bases from V and 0 bases from J, with 5 bases between. The CDR3 sequence is 14 residues long. Germline V gives CDR1 MNHNS, CDR2 SASEGT.

The chain employs TRBV7-2 and TRBJ2-7, with TRBD2 matching over 11 bases. In germline, CDR1 is SGHTA, CDR2 FQGNSA. This CDR3 contains 15 residues. V shed 5 bases, J shed 0 bases, and the junction held 3 bases outside the gene matches. The CDR3 is CASSLSGGGSYEQYF. In nucleotides, the CDR3 is TGTGCCAGCAGCCTTAGCGGGGGGGGCTCCTACGAGCAGTACTTC.

The gene calls are TRBV14 and TRBJ2-5; weak D call: TRBD2 (6 bases). The V gene's germline CDR1 is SGHDN and CDR2 FVKESK. The CDR3 length is 14 residues. The ends were cut back, 6 bases at V and 2 bases at J, with 13 bases in the middle. The CDR3 is CASSLLAGQETQYF. DNA for the CDR3: TGTGCCAGCAGTCTTCTGGCGGGGCAAGAGACCCAGTACTTC.

A note on this clone: One end of the junction fails to match germline, which may point to a read error. The CDR3 region is CANSAGTPNYNEQFF. The CDR3 DNA reads as TGCGCCAACAGCGCCGGGACACCTAACTACAATGAGCAGTTCTTC. The chain is built from TRBV5-1 and TRBJ2-1; D perhaps matches TRBD1 (6 bases). Germline V gives CDR1 SGHRS, CDR2 YFSETQ. The CDR3 contains 15 residues.

This clone was detected a few times. This chain connects TRBV10-3 to TRBJ1-4, with a weak D call TRBD1 (6 bases). V lost 6 bases and J lost 8, with 16 bases in between. There are 14 residues in the CDR3. Germline CDR1 ENHRY, CDR2 SYGVKD. The CDR3 loop is CAISTGSAREKLFF. In DNA, the CDR3 is TGTGCCATCAGCACAGGGTCAGCAAGGGAAAAACTGTTTTTT.

In this sample, this clone turned up a few times. The gene calls are TRBV9 and TRBJ2-2, with a weak D call TRBD2 (7 bases). Germline V lookup: CDR1 SGDLS, CDR2 YYNGEE. This CDR3 has 15 amino acids. The V gene lost 6 bases and the J gene lost 2 bases, with 14 bases spanning the gap. The CDR3 reads CASTRGGANTGELFF. The CDR3 bases are TGTGCCAGCACCCGAGGGGGGGCTAACACCGGGGAGCTGTTTTTT.

This clone was seen once. J is TRBJ2-5 and V is TRBV2, with D perhaps matching TRBD1 (6 bases). The CDR3 length is 13 residues. Germline values: CDR1 SNHLY, CDR2 FYNNEI. Trimming stripped 2 bases from V and 5 bases from J, with 9 bases between. CDR3 coding DNA: TGTGCCAGCAGTGAATGGGGGCCTGAGACCCAGTACTTC. Residues: CASSEWGPETQYF.

The V call is TRBV4-3, the J call TRBJ2-2; D unclear. V shed 0 bases and J shed 1 base, with 9 bases lying between them. This CDR3 is built from 16 residues. From germline, CDR1 is LGHNA and CDR2 YSLEER. This CDR3 is CASSQDLPRNTGELFF. DNA of the CDR3: TGCGCCAGCAGCCAAGATCTACCTCGGAACACCGGGGAGCTGTTTTTT.

The V call is TRBV6-5, the J call TRBJ2-7; 9 positions agree with TRBD2. The CDR3 is made up of 15 amino acids. Germline V lookup: CDR1 MNHEY, CDR2 SVGAGI. After removal of 11 bases from V and 1 base from J, the junction contained 12 bases not matched to a gene. The CDR3 DNA is TGTGCCGTCCGCGTCCCTAGCGGGGCATCCTACGAGCAGTACTTC. This codes for CAVRVPSGASYEQYF.

The chain employs TRBV14 and TRBJ2-2, with 9 bases that match TRBD2. This CDR3 region has 18 residues. The trim removed 1 base at V and 7 bases at J, leaving 13 bases unmatched. Looked up from germline, CDR1 is SGHDN and CDR2 is FVKESK. DNA for the CDR3: TGTGCCAGCAGCCAAGCTGGACTAGCGCCATGGGTTGGCGGGGAGCTGTTTTTT. It codes for CASSQAGLAPWVGGELFF.

This clone was recorded a few times. The V call is TRBV4-3, the J call TRBJ2-2; no definite D call. Germline values: CDR1 LGHNA, CDR2 YSLEER. The V end lost 3 bases, the J end lost 1 base, and 12 bases lay between the germline ends. This CDR3 is built from 16 residues. DNA of the CDR3: TGCGCCAGCAGCCAGGGCTCGCTGCGGAACACCGGGGAGCTGTTTTTT. Its translation is CASSQGSLRNTGELFF.

The gene calls are TRBV7-6 and TRBJ2-5; perhaps TRBD2 as D (7 bases). The CDR3 totals 14 residues. Deletions cut 10 bases from V and 5 bases from J, with 20 bases between. Germline V gene lookup returns CDR1 SGHVS and CDR2 FNYEAQ. The chain's CDR3 is CATGRKGGGETQYF. CDR3 nucleotide sequence: TGTGCCACGGGCCGAAAGGGGGGAGGGGAGACCCAGTACTTC.

The chain uses TRBV5-4 and TRBJ1-2, with 10 nucleotides matching TRBD1. The CDR3 has 15 amino acids. From germline, CDR1 is SGHNT and CDR2 YYREEE (reference sequence). V lost 0 bases, J lost 4 bases, and 3 bases stayed unmatched. This CDR3 is CASSLETGGVYGYTF. CDR3 nucleotides: TGTGCCAGCAGCTTGGAGACAGGGGGCGTCTATGGCTACACCTTC.

This clone was recorded only once. The chain combines TRBV19 with TRBJ2-7; D is unclear. Germline V gene data show CDR1 as LNHDA and CDR2 as SQIVND (reference sequence). V was clipped by 6 bases and J by 1 base, with 13 bases between them. The CDR3 extends over 14 amino acids. CDR3 region: CASRVSFDSYEQYF. The DNA for the CDR3 is TGTGCCAGTAGGGTCAGCTTCGATTCCTACGAGCAGTACTTC.